At least ten counts were recorded for the clone carrying this T cell receptor beta chain. In the library, each TCR cDNA molecule bore its own unique molecular identifier. MiXCR, applied by TCRdb to the 5' RACE reads, yields one record per CDR3 protein. Of 25,000 to 30,000 distinct CDR3 sequences listed, under 6.5% were seen once; the top ten hold more than 20%. Time point reported: blood at routine non-recurrence follow-up after resection. No cell sorting; template was whole RNA from tumor, lung tissue or PBMC. This specimen belongs to a study of spatial heterogeneity in lung cancer. The overall study: Detection consistently captured more beta-chain sequences than alpha-chain sequences.

Germline V lookup: CDR1 MDHEN, CDR2 SYDVKM. Trimming removed 1 base from V and 7 bases from J; junction bases left unmatched: 9. CDR3 length equals 15 residues. The chain employs TRBV28 and TRBJ2-7; 8 bases match TRBD2. The sample in question was PBMCs, obtained at follow-up. The source of this sequence is a male donor with early-stage non-small cell lung cancer. The CDR3 nucleotides read TGTGCCAGCAGTTTATTGCCTAGCGGGTGGGGGGAGCAGTACGTC. It encodes CASSLLPSGWGEQYV.